The 8 T cell receptor beta chains in this list originate from one sample, sequenced in a study of cytomegalovirus exposure and HLA in healthy donors. The study ran its PCR with 60 Vbeta and 13 Jbeta primers. Profiling relied on immunoSEQ multiplex PCR, and the TCRdb table lists in-frame clones only, not all of them. Recorded for this sample: tens of thousands of clones. The sequenced material came from PBMCs. These receptors all stem from a man aged 25 to 40 in good health and CMV-seronegative.

The chain recombines TRBV27 with TRBJ2-7; possible D gene TRBD2, 6 bases. Germline V gene sequence: CDR1 MNHEY, CDR2 SMNVEV (reference sequence). Trimming took off 5 bases at V and 4 bases at J, with 15 bases between the two ends. This CDR3 region has 14 residues. The CDR3 region is CASSSPGLPYEQYF. The CDR3 nucleotides read TGTGCCAGCAGTAGCCCGGGACTCCCATACGAGCAGTACTTC.

The rearrangement links TRBV6-5 to TRBJ1-1; 10 nucleotides line up with TRBD1. Unmatched junction bases numbered 6, after V lost 0 bases and J lost 5 bases. The germline gives CDR1 MNHEY, CDR2 SVGAGI. CDR3 length: 16 amino acids. In DNA form, the CDR3 reads TGTGCCAGCAGTTACTCCTCAGCGGGACAGGGGACTGAAGCTTTCTTT. Its protein is CASSYSSAGQGTEAFF.

The chain recombines TRBV5-4 with TRBJ2-6, with D tentatively TRBD2 (6 bases). The germline CDR1 and CDR2 sequences are SGHNT and YYREEE (reference sequence). The CDR3 is 18 residues long. V was clipped by 0 bases and J by 4 bases, with 17 bases between them. CDR3 amino acids: CASSLAGRGVAGANVLTF. Written as DNA, the CDR3 is TGTGCCAGCAGCTTGGCGGGGCGCGGGGTGGCCGGGGCCAACGTCCTGACTTTC.

V gene TRBV29-1 combines with J gene TRBJ2-1, with D tentatively TRBD2 (6 bases). V was pared by 7 bases and J by 9 bases, with 10 bases between. This CDR3 has 10 residues. Looked up from germline, CDR1 is SQVTM and CDR2 is ANQGSEA. The CDR3 reads CSAWRGEQFF. The CDR3 region has the DNA TGCAGCGCTTGGCGGGGTGAGCAGTTCTTC.

The chain uses TRBV19 and TRBJ2-1; the match to TRBD2 covers 13 bases. V shed 4 bases, J shed 7 bases, and the junction held 7 bases outside the gene matches. The CDR3 covers 16 residues. CDR1 and CDR2 from the germline V gene are LNHDA and SQIVND (reference sequence). CDR3 sequence reads: CASSTGLAGALNEQFF. In nucleotides, the CDR3 is TGTGCCAGTAGTACTGGACTAGCGGGAGCGTTAAATGAGCAGTTCTTC.

The chain couples TRBV29-1 to TRBJ1-2, with D maybe TRBD1 (6 bases). CDR1 and CDR2 (germline): SQVTM, ANQGSEA. The CDR3 runs 14 residues. With 3 bases removed from V and 4 bases from J, the gap between germline ends came to 15 bases. The CDR3: CSVDDIQGLYGYTF. The CDR3 coding sequence is TGCAGCGTTGACGACATTCAGGGGCTCTATGGCTACACCTTC.

The chain employs TRBV4-1 and TRBJ2-1, with 9 bases lining up with TRBD2. V lost 6 bases to trimming and J lost 7 bases; unmatched junction nucleotides: 13. Germline loops: CDR1 MGHRA, CDR2 YSYEKL. This CDR3 region has 16 residues. The CDR3: CASRQIAGVVRNEQFF. The DNA of the CDR3 is TGCGCCAGCAGGCAAATAGCGGGAGTAGTTCGGAATGAGCAGTTCTTC.

J is TRBJ1-2 and V is TRBV6-5; D gene ambiguous. Germline CDR1 and CDR2: MNHEY and SVGAGI. Trimming took 1 base from V and 3 from J, leaving 6 bases between them. The CDR3 has 13 amino acids. The CDR3 loop reads CASSYLQDYGYTF. The DNA for the CDR3 is TGTGCCAGCAGTTACTTACAAGACTATGGCTACACCTTC.